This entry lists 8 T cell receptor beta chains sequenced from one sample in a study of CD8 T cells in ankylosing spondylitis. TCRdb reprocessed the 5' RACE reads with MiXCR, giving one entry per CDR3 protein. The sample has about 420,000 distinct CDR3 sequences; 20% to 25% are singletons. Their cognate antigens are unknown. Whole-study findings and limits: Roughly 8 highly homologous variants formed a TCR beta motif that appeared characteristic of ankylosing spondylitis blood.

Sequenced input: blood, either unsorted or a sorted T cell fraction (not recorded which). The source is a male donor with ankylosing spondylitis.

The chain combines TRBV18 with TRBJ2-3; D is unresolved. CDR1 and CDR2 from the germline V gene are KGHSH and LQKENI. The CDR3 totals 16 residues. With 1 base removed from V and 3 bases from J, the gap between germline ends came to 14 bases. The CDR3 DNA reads TGTGCCAGCTCACCACGGTACATAGAAGGTACAGATACGCAGTATTTT. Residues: CASSPRYIEGTDTQYF.

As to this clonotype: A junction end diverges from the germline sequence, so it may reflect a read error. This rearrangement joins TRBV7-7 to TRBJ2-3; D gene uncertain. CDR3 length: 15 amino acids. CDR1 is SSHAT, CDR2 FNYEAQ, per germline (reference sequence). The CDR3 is CASSKEIHSTDTQYF. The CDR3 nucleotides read TGTGCTAGCAGCAAGGAAATCCATAGCACAGATACGCAGTATTTT.

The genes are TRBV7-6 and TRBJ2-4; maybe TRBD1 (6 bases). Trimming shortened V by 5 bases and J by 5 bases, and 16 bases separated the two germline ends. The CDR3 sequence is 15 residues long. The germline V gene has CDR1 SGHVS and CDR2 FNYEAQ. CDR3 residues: CASSPGTGNQNIQYF. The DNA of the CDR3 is TGTGCCAGCAGCCCGGGAACAGGGAACCAAAACATTCAGTACTTC.

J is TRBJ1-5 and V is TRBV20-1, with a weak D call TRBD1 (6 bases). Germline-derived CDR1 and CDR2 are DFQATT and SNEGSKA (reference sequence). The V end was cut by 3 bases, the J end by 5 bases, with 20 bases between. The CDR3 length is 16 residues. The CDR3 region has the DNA TGCAGTGCTAGGGGGGCGGACGGAGGAGACTATCAGCCCCAGCATTTT. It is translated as CSARGADGGDYQPQHF.

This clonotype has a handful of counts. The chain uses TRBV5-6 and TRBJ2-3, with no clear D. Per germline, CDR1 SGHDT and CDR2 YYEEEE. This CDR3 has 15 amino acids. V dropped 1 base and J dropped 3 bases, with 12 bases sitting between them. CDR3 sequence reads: CASSLFLQVTDTQYF. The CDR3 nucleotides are TGTGCCAGCAGCTTGTTCCTCCAAGTTACAGATACGCAGTATTTT.

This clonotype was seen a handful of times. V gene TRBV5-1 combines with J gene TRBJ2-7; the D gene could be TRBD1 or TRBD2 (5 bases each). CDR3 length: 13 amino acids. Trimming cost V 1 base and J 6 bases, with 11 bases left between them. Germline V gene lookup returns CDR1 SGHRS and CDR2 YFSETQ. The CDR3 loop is CASSLRPGSEQYF. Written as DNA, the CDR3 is TGCGCCAGCAGCTTGCGGCCAGGGAGCGAGCAGTACTTC.

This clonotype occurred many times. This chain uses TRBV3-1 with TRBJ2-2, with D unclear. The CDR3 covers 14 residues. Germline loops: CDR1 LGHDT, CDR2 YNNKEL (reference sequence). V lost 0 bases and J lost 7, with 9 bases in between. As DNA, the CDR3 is TGTGCCAGCAGCCAAGATTATAGAGTCGGGGAGCTGTTTTTT. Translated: CASSQDYRVGELFF.

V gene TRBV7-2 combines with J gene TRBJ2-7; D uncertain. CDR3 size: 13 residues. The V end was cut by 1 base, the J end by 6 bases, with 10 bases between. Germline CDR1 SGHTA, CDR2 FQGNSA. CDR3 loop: CASSLVRASEQYF. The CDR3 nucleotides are TGTGCCAGCAGCTTAGTCCGGGCCAGCGAGCAGTACTTC.